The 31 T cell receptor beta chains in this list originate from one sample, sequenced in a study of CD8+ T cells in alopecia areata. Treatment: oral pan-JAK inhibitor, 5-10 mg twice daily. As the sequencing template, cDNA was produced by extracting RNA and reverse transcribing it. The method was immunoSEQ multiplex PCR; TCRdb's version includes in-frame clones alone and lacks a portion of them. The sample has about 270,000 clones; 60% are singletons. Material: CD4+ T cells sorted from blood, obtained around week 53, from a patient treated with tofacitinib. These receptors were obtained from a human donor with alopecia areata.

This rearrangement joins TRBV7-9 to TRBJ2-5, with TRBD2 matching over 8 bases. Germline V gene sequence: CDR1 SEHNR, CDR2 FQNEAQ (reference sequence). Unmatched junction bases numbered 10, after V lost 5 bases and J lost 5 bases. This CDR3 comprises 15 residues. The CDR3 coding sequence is TGTGCCAGCAGCACCCTCGGGGGGGCGCGGGAGACCCAGTACTTC. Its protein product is CASSTLGGARETQYF.

The CDR3 region has the DNA TGTGCTAGTGGTTACCAATACGAGCAGTACTTC. Its translation is CASGYQYEQYF. The chain links TRBV12-5 to TRBJ2-7; D gene unclear. The CDR3 contains 11 residues. Germline V gene lookup returns CDR1 LGHNT and CDR2 FRNRAP. V was shortened by 4 bases and J by 4 bases, with 5 bases between the two germline ends.

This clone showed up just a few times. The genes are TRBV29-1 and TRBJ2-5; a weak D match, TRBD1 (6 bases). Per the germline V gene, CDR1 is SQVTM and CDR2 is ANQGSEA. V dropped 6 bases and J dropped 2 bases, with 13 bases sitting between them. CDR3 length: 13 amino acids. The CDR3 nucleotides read TGCAGCGTCCAGAGGGGGAGACAAGAGACCCAGTACTTC. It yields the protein CSVQRGRQETQYF. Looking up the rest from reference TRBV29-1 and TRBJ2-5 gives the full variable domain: SAVISQKPSRDICQRGTSLTIQCQVDSQVTMMFWYRQQPGQSLTLIATANQGSEATYESGFVIDKFPISRPNLTFSTLTVSNMSPEDSSIYLCSVQRGRQETQYFGPGTRLLVL.

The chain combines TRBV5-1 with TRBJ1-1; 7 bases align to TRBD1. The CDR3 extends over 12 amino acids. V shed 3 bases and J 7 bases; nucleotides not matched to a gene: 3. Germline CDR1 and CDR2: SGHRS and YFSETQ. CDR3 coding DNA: TGCGCCAGCAGCTCCCAGGGGGTTGAAGCTTTCTTT. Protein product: CASSSQGVEAFF.

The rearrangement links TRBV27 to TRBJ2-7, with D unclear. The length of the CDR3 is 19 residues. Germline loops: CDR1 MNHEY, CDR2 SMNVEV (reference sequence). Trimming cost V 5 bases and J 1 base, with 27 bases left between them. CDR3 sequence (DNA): TGTGCCAGCAGTCTCAGAGCAATCCCGCTCCCCACCAAGTCCTACGAGCAGTACTTC. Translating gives CASSLRAIPLPTKSYEQYF.

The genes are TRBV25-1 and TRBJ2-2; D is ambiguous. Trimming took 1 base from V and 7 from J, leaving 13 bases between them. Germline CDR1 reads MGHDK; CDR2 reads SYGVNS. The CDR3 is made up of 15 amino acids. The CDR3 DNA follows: TGTGCCAGCAGTGAATCGTTAGGGCGAAGCGGGGAGCTGTTTTTT. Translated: CASSESLGRSGELFF.

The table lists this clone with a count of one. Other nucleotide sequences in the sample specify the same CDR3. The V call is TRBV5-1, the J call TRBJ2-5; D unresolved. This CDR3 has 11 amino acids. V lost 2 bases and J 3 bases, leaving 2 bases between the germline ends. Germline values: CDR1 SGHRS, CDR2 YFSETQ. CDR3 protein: CASSLKETQYF. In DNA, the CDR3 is TGCGCCAGCAGCTTAAAAGAGACCCAGTACTTC.

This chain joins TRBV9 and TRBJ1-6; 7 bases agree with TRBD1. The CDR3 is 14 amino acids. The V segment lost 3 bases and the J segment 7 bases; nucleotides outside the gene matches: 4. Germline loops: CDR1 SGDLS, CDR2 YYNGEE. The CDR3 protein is CASSGQGRNSPLHF. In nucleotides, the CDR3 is TGTGCCAGCAGCGGACAGGGTAGAAATTCACCCCTCCACTTT. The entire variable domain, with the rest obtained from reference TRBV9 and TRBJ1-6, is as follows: DSGVTQTPKHLITATGQRVTLRCSPRSGDLSVYWYQQSLDQGLQFLIQYYNGEERAKGNILERFSAQQFPDLHSELNLSSLELGDSALYFCASSGQGRNSPLHFGNGTRLTVT.

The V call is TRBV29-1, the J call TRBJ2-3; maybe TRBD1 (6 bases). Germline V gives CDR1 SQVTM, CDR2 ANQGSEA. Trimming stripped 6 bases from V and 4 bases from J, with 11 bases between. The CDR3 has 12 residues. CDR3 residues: CSVHSGADTQYF. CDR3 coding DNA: TGCAGCGTCCATTCAGGGGCAGATACGCAGTATTTT.

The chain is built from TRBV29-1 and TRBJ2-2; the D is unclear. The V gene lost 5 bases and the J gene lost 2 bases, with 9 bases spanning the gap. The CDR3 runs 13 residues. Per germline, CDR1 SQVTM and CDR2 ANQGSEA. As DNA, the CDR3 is TGCAGCGTTCGGTTAGGTAACACCGGGGAGCTGTTTTTT. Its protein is CSVRLGNTGELFF.

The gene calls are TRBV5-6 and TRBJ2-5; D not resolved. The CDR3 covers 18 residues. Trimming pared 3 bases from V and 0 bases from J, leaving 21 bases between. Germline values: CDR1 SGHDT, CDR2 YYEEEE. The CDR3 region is CASSSRTDLSRYQETQYF. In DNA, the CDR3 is TGTGCCAGCAGCTCCCGGACGGACCTCAGCCGGTACCAAGAGACCCAGTACTTC.

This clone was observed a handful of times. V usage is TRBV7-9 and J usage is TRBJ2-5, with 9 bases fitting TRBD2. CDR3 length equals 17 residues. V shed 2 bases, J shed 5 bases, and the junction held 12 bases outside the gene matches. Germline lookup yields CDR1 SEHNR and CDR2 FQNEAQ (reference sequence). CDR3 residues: CASSLPRSGGPRETQYF. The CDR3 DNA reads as TGTGCCAGCAGCTTACCGAGGAGCGGGGGGCCGAGGGAGACCCAGTACTTC. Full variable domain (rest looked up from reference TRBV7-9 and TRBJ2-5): DTGVSQNPRHKITKRGQNVTFRCDPISEHNRLYWYRQTLGQGPEFLTYFQNEAQLEKSRLLSDRFSAERPKGSFSTLEIQRTEQGDSAMYLCASSLPRSGGPRETQYFGPGTRLLVL.

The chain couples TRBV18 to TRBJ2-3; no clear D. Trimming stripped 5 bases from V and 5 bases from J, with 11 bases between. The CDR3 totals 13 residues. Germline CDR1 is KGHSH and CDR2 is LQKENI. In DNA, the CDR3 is TGTGCCAGCTCAGCAGTCGTGGGAGATACGCAGTATTTT. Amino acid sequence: CASSAVVGDTQYF.

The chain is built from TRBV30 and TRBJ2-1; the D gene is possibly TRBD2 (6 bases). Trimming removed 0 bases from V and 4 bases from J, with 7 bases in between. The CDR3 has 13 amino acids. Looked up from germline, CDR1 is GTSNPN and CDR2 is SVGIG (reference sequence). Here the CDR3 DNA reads TGTGCCTGGAGTGTGGGACTGTACAATGAGCAGTTCTTC. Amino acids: CAWSVGLYNEQFF.

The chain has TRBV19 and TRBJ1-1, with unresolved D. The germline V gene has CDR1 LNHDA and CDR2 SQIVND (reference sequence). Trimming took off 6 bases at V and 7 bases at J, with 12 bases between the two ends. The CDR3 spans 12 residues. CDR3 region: CASSPQRVEAFF. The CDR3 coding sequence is TGTGCCAGTAGCCCTCAGCGGGTTGAAGCTTTCTTT.

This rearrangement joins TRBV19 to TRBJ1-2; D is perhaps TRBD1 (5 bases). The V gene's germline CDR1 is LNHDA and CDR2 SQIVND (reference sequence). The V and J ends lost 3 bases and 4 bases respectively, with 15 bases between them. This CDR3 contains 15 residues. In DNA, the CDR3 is TGTGCCAGTAGTATCGTGGGCAGGGTCCGCTATGGCTACACCTTC. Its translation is CASSIVGRVRYGYTF.

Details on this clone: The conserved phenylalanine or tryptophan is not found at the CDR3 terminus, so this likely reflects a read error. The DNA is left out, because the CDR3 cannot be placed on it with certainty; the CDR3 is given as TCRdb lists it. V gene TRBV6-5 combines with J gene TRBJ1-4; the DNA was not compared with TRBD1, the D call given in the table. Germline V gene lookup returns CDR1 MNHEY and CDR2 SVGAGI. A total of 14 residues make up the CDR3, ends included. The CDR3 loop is CASSFTGTGSPRRV.

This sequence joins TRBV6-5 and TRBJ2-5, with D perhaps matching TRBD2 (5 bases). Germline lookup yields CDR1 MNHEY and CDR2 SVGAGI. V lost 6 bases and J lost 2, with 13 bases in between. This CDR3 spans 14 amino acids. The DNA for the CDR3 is TGTGCCAGCAGCCAGGAGCGGTGGCAAGAGACCCAGTACTTC. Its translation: CASSQERWQETQYF.

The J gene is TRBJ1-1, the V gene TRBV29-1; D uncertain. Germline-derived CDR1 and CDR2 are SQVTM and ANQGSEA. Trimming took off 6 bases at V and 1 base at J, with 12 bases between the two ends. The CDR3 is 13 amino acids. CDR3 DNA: TGCAGCGTGTTGCCGCGGACGAACACTGAAGCTTTCTTT. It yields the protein CSVLPRTNTEAFF.

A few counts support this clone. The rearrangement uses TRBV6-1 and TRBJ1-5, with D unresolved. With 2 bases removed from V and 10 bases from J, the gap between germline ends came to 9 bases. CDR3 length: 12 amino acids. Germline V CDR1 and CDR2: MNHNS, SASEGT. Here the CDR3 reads CASSEPGTPQHF. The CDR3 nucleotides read TGTGCCAGCAGTGAACCCGGCACCCCCCAGCATTTT.

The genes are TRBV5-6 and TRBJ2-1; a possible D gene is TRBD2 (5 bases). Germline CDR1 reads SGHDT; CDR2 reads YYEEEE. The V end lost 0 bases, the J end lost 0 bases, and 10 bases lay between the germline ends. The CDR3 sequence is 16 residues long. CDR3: CASSLDLGSSYNEQFF. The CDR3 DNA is TGTGCCAGCAGCTTGGATCTGGGGAGCTCCTACAATGAGCAGTTCTTC.

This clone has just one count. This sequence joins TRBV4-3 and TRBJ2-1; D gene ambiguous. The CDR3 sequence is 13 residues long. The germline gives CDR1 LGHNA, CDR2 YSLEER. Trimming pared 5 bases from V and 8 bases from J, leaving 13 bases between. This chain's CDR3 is CASSSRVGDEQFF. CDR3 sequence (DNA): TGCGCCAGCAGCTCGCGCGTGGGCGATGAGCAGTTCTTC.

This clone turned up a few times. This CDR3 reads CASARQGLGNQPQHF. In nucleotides, the CDR3 is TGTGCCAGCGCAAGACAGGGGTTGGGCAATCAGCCCCAGCATTTT. The rearrangement joins TRBV2 to TRBJ1-5, with 8 positions matching TRBD1. J lost 2 bases, V lost 8 bases, and 8 bases had no gene match. Germline loops: CDR1 SNHLY, CDR2 FYNNEI. There are 15 residues in the CDR3.

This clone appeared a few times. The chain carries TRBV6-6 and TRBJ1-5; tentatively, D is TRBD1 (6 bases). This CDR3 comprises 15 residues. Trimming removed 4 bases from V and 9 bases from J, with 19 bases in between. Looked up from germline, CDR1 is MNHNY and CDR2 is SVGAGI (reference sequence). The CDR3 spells CASSFTGLAEGPQHF. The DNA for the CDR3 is TGTGCCAGCAGTTTCACAGGGTTGGCAGAAGGGCCCCAGCATTTT.

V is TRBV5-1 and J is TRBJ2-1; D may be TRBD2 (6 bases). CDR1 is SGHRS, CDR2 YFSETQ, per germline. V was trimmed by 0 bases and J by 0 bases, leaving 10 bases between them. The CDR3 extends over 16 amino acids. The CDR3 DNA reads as TGCGCCAGCAGCTTGGCTCCCGGGAGCTCCTACAATGAGCAGTTCTTC. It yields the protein CASSLAPGSSYNEQFF. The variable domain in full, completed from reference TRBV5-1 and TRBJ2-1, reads KAGVTQTPRYLIKTRGQQVTLSCSPISGHRSVSWYQQTPGQGLQFLFEYFSETQRNKGNFPGRFSGRQFSNSRSEMNVSTLELGDSALYLCASSLAPGSSYNEQFFGPGTRLTVL.

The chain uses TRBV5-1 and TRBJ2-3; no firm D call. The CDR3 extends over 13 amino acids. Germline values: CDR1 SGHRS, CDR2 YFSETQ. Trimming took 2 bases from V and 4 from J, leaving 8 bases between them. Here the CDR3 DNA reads TGCGCCAGCAGCTTAGACTTCCCAGATACGCAGTATTTT. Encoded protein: CASSLDFPDTQYF.

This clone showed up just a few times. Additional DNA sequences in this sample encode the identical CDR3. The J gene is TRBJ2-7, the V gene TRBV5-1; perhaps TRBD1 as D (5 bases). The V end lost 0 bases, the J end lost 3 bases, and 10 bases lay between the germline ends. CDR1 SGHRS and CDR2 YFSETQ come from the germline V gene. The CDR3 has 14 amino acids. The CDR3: CASSLVGQGYEQYF. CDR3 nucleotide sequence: TGCGCCAGCAGCTTGGTGGGGCAGGGCTACGAGCAGTACTTC. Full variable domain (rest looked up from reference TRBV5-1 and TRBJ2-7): KAGVTQTPRYLIKTRGQQVTLSCSPISGHRSVSWYQQTPGQGLQFLFEYFSETQRNKGNFPGRFSGRQFSNSRSEMNVSTLELGDSALYLCASSLVGQGYEQYFGPGTRLTVT.

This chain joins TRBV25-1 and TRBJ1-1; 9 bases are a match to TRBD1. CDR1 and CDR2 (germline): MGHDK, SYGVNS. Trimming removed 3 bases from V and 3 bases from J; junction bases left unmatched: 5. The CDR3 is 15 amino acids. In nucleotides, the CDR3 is TGTGCCAGCAGTGAGCCTCGGACAGGGGACACTGAAGCTTTCTTT. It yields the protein CASSEPRTGDTEAFF.

CDR3 nucleotide sequence: TGTGCCAGCAGCTTGGTAGGGGTATTGGAGACCCAGTACTTC. It specifies CASSLVGVLETQYF. The chain carries TRBV5-6 and TRBJ2-5; D possibly corresponds to TRBD1 (5 bases). Trimming removed 0 bases from V and 5 bases from J, with 11 bases in between. The CDR3 runs 14 residues. The V gene's germline CDR1 is SGHDT and CDR2 YYEEEE.

CDR3 in amino acids: CASSLGSNSNNSPLHF. The CDR3 nucleotides read TGTGCCAGCAGCTTGGGATCGAACTCAAATAATTCACCCCTCCACTTT. The rearrangement joins TRBV5-4 to TRBJ1-6; D not resolved. The CDR3 has 16 residues. Germline assignment: CDR1 SGHNT and CDR2 YYREEE (reference sequence). V was clipped by 0 bases and J by 5 bases, with 12 bases between them.

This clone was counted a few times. CDR3 DNA: TGTGCCAGCAGCTTAGCGGGGTTGGATGAAAAACTGTTTTTT. It encodes CASSLAGLDEKLFF. The V call is TRBV7-6, the J call TRBJ1-4; D not certain. Per germline, CDR1 SGHVS and CDR2 FNYEAQ. V was pared by 0 bases and J by 6 bases, with 8 bases between. The CDR3 consists of 14 residues.